Only a few counts were recorded for the clone carrying this TCR beta chain. Antigen: not known. V lost 4 bases to trimming and J lost 1 base, with 7 bases between them. Germline V lookup: CDR1 MDHEN, CDR2 SYDVKM. This CDR3 has 13 residues. This entry belongs to a study of high-grade serous ovarian cancer treatment subgroups. Study information: Each sample yielded on average around 7,300 unique TCR beta rearrangements from some 15,000 reads. Study-wide results and caveats: The analyses considered CDR3 and ignored CDR1 and CDR2. Repertoire similarity ranged roughly 0.095 to 0.79 between tumors of one patient.

Tumor tissue was taken before any definitive surgery or chemotherapy was given. Here immunoSEQ multiplex PCR was the method, and the copy in TCRdb shows in-frame clones only, minus some. The sample lists about 6,800 clones, about 80% occurring once. The rearrangement joins TRBV28 to TRBJ1-1, with a weak D call TRBD1 (5 bases). The sample comprised tumor tissue. The receptor's source is a human donor with high-grade serous ovarian cancer. The CDR3 nucleotides read TGTGCCAGCAGTTCGGGGACGAACACTGAAGCTTTCTTT. It encodes CASSSGTNTEAFF.